One sample yielded the 13 T cell receptor beta chains listed below, sequenced in a study of OX40 agonist ivuxolimab in advanced cancers. Clones were read by immunoSEQ multiplex PCR, and TCRdb kept only the in-frame ones, dropping some. In the table there are roughly 30,000 clones, more than 90% of which are singletons. The sequenced sample was CD4+ or CD8+ T cells sorted from blood, obtained in a trial of the OX40 agonist ivuxolimab. These receptors were obtained from an adult with an advanced solid tumor such as melanoma, head and neck, liver or kidney cancer.

V gene TRBV5-4 combines with J gene TRBJ2-5; 7 bases line up with TRBD1. From germline, CDR1 is SGHNT and CDR2 YYREEE (reference sequence). V was pared by 5 bases and J by 0 bases, with 1 base of the junction left unmatched. The CDR3 is made up of 13 amino acids. CDR3 region: CASSGQDQETQYF. CDR3 DNA: TGTGCCAGCAGTGGACAGGACCAAGAGACCCAGTACTTC.

V and J are TRBV4-3 and TRBJ2-1; D is undetermined. V was trimmed by 1 base and J by 6 bases, leaving 13 bases between them. Germline assignment: CDR1 LGHNA and CDR2 YSLEER. The CDR3 contains 15 residues. In DNA, the CDR3 is TGCGCCAGCAGCCAAGTTAACTCCCCTGTCAATGAGCAGTTCTTC. This encodes CASSQVNSPVNEQFF.

In nucleotides, the CDR3 is TGTGCCAGCCGGCCCCGGGACACATCTAGCACAGATACGCAGTATTTT. It is translated as CASRPRDTSSTDTQYF. The V gene is TRBV6-4, the J gene TRBJ2-3; D perhaps matches TRBD1 (6 bases). The CDR3 spans 16 residues. Deletions cut 8 bases from V and 0 bases from J, with 18 bases between. CDR1 MRHNA and CDR2 SNTAGT come from the germline V gene.

J is TRBJ2-7 and V is TRBV10-3; 10 nucleotides match TRBD1. Germline CDR1 ENHRY, CDR2 SYGVKD. The CDR3 length is 13 residues. The V and J ends lost 8 bases and 1 base, in that order; junction bases with no gene match: 2. The CDR3: CAIRTGGSYEQYF. CDR3 nucleotides: TGTGCCATCCGGACAGGGGGTTCCTACGAGCAGTACTTC.

This chain links TRBV7-9 with TRBJ1-6, with D possibly TRBD1 on 5 matching bases. Germline V gene sequence: CDR1 SEHNR, CDR2 FQNEAQ (reference sequence). The CDR3 loop spans 14 amino acids. V was clipped by 4 bases and J by 7 bases, with 11 bases between them. The CDR3 loop reads CASSSGRLNSPLHF. The CDR3 bases are TGTGCCAGCAGCTCAGGGAGGTTGAATTCACCCCTCCACTTT.

The genes are TRBV4-2 and TRBJ2-7, with D tentatively TRBD1 (6 bases). The CDR3 consists of 13 residues. V was pared by 3 bases and J by 4 bases, with 10 bases between. Germline CDR1 is LGHNA and CDR2 is YNFKEQ. CDR3 protein: CASSHNTGYEQYF. In DNA, the CDR3 is TGTGCCAGCAGCCACAATACAGGGTACGAGCAGTACTTC.

The rearrangement uses TRBV5-8 and TRBJ2-5, with D possibly being TRBD2 (6 bases). CDR3 length: 15 residues. Deletions cut 4 bases from V and 2 bases from J, with 15 bases between. Germline CDR1 reads SGHTS; CDR2 reads YDEGEE. This chain's CDR3 is CASSPQTSSQETQYF. CDR3 sequence (DNA): TGTGCCAGCAGCCCCCAGACTAGTTCTCAAGAGACCCAGTACTTC.

This clone was seen once. The V and J genes are TRBV9 and TRBJ1-3; TRBD1 matches at 9 bases. V lost 3 bases to trimming and J lost 3 bases; unmatched junction nucleotides: 4. Per germline, CDR1 SGDLS and CDR2 YYNGEE. The CDR3 extends over 15 amino acids. CDR3 loop: CASSATGGFGNTIYF. The CDR3 nucleotides are TGTGCCAGCAGCGCAACAGGGGGCTTTGGAAACACCATATATTTT.

The chain employs TRBV5-4 and TRBJ1-2; the match to TRBD1 covers 7 bases. V dropped 4 bases and J dropped 7; count of bases not matched to a gene: 13. The CDR3 runs to 15 residues. CDR1 is SGHNT and CDR2 is YYREEE in the germline V gene (reference sequence). Written as DNA, the CDR3 is TGTGCCAGCAGCACAAGGGACAGTCTGCCTTTTGGCTACACCTTC. Encoded protein: CASSTRDSLPFGYTF.

The rearrangement uses TRBV25-1 and TRBJ1-1; D is possibly TRBD1 (6 bases). This CDR3 spans 13 amino acids. Trimming left V 6 bases short and J 5 bases short, with 13 bases between. The germline gives CDR1 MGHDK, CDR2 SYGVNS. The CDR3 is CASRPQGKTEAFF. The CDR3 DNA reads TGTGCCAGCAGGCCACAGGGAAAAACTGAAGCTTTCTTT.

The genes are TRBV19 and TRBJ1-3; D is uncertain. The CDR3 spans 16 residues. From germline, CDR1 is LNHDA and CDR2 SQIVND (reference sequence). Deletions cut 3 bases from V and 0 bases from J, with 12 bases between. The CDR3 spells CASSMGDPISGNTIYF. CDR3 bases: TGTGCCAGTAGTATGGGAGATCCCATCTCTGGAAACACCATATATTTT.

This clone was recorded only once. V is TRBV15 and J is TRBJ2-3, with 9 bases aligning to TRBD2. This CDR3 region has 16 residues. Per the germline V gene, CDR1 is LNHNV and CDR2 is YYDKDF (reference sequence). J was trimmed by 6 bases and V by 5 bases; bases with no gene match: 12. The CDR3 DNA follows: TGTGCCACCAGCCCGAGCACAGCGGGAGGCTGGGATACGCAGTATTTT. Protein sequence: CATSPSTAGGWDTQYF.

This CDR3 is CASSSGMGQAYNEQFF. The CDR3 DNA follows: TGTGCCAGCAGTTCGGGCATGGGACAGGCCTACAATGAGCAGTTCTTC. This rearrangement joins TRBV27 to TRBJ2-1, with 8 bases identical to TRBD1. Germline V gene data show CDR1 as MNHEY and CDR2 as SMNVEV (reference sequence). The V segment lost 4 bases and the J segment 2 bases; nucleotides outside the gene matches: 7. The CDR3 runs to 16 residues.